Sequencing of this T cell receptor (beta chain) was carried out in a study of shared T cell receptors in the human thymus (dated by TCRdb to the early 2020s). For the wider study: The study examined how the human thymus generates shared, self-reactive T-cell receptor alpha chains.

The CDR3 numbers 15 residues from cysteine through phenylalanine. The read is trimmed to its CDR3 DNA, 45 bases read in frame from base 1. CDR1 and CDR2 (SGHDT, YYEEEE) derive from the germline V gene. V lost 6 bases and J lost 0 bases, and the count of bases not matched to a germline gene is 4. As concerns this clone: Its antigen remains unidentified. No much larger clone exists at a distance of one base, and base qualities are not known.

Libraries were built with the immunoSEQ multiplex PCR assay. In TCRdb, the immuneACCESS table is reduced to in-frame sequences with V and J assigned. These tables do not hold every clone; where another copy was compared, an unresolved V gene accounts for under half, and the others remain unexplained. In this sample the table shows more than 550,000 clones, 70% to 90% of which occur a single time. 0.0095% to 0.013% of the sample belongs to the ten largest clones. The data were also submitted as part of a second study, on human thymus T cells. Taken from the second paper: In Finland, the donors were immunologically healthy infants who were having open corrective cardiac surgery for congenital heart defects. The thymus tissue came from surgical resects taken out during corrective cardiac surgery. Usage of V and J gene segments appeared to be biased in both the thymic and the peripheral blood repertoires. The related research reported highly overlapping thymic TCR repertoires among unrelated individuals. The study characterized TCR alpha and beta repertoires from seven to nine infant thymus samples and four related peripheral blood samples. Donor ages ranging from 7 to 244 days were recorded, and roughly six male and a couple of female infants were included in the cohort. Thymocytes were released mechanically from tissue and stored at -70 °C as pellets of about 9-32 million cells. A QIAsymphony instrument was used to extract genomic DNA from the frozen cell pellets. The immunoSEQ multiplex PCR assay was used to amplify the TCRB and TCRAD loci from a standardized quantity of quality-controlled genomic DNA. Amplicons spanned the V(D)J region at a length sufficient to cover the CDR3 and identify V and J genes. Amplicon sequencing was performed on an Illumina platform through the commercial immunoSEQ service. Corrections for primer bias and sequencing errors followed previously described methods, while TCRAD and TCRB definitions were based on the IMGT database. Analysis of the repertoires was done with immunoSEQ Analyzer 3.0 and VDJTools and included basic statistics, V/J segment usage, diversity estimates, rarefaction and pairwise overlap. To estimate diversity, the Chao1, ChaoE, Efron-Thisted, Shannon and inverse Simpson indices were applied, and diversity was also estimated on datasets down-sampled to the smallest sample. For repertoire overlap, CDR3 nucleotide sequence, V gene and J gene had to match strictly, and clustering was done by Jaccard-based multidimensional scaling. On average, about 800,000 unique TCRB clonotypes were obtained from thymus samples, compared with 70,000 to 90,000 from blood samples.

The sample comprised thymocytes. Here the chain combines TRBV5-6 and TRBJ1-5, and TRBD1 matches 9 of the central bases. This clonotype originated in a girl less than two years old with a congenital heart defect. Donor details come from another sample of the same person, matched by shared clones. The CDR3 amino acid sequence is: CASNIQGASNQPQHF. The DNA reads as follows: TGTGCCAGCAACATACAGGGGGCTAGCAATCAGCCCCAGCATTTT.